Described below is a single TCR beta chain sequence and its context. Its antigen is unknown. V lost 3 bases and J lost 3; bases outside the gene matches: 6. Germline V gene lookup returns CDR1 SGHRS and CDR2 YFSETQ. This CDR3 region has 14 residues. The data originate from a study of cytomegalovirus exposure and HLA in healthy donors. Findings of the study overall: A few of the chains that were CMV-associated were confirmed in vitro to be specific for CMV antigens. Evidence from a later analysis indicated that most CMV-associated TCR beta chains looked HLA-restricted.

The PCR was carried out with 60 Vbeta primers and 13 Jbeta primers. The table came from immunoSEQ multiplex PCR; TCRdb's copy has only in-frame clones and leaves some out. Of 150,000 to 200,000 clones in the sample, around two thirds were seen once. This TCR was sampled from a man younger than 45 in good health and CMV-seropositive. The chain couples TRBV5-1 to TRBJ2-7; 7 nucleotides match TRBD1. Specimen: PBMCs. The CDR3 bases are TGCGCCAGCAGCTCAACGGGACAGATCTACGAGCAGTACTTC. This gives the protein CASSSTGQIYEQYF.